This is a list of T cell receptor beta chains from one sample in a study of OX40 agonist ivuxolimab in advanced cancers. Assay used: immunoSEQ multiplex PCR; TCRdb lists only in-frame clones, some missing. Among roughly 68,000 clones listed, 86% were seen once. The sequencing used CD4+ or CD8+ T cells sorted from blood, collected in a trial of the OX40 agonist ivuxolimab. The receptors were sampled from an adult with an advanced solid tumor such as melanoma, head and neck, liver or kidney cancer. The CDR3 runs from the conserved cysteine through the conserved F or W. Fields, in order: V gene, D gene, clone size, J gene, CDR3 DNA, CDR3 protein. D genes are given only for firm matches. Some rows have no size entry. The others give once, few or many, or a class for an expanded clone.

TRBV4-2	TRBD2	once	TRBJ2-5	TGTGCCAGCAGCCAAGAGGGCGGGGGGGCCCGAGAGACCCAGTACTTC	CASSQEGGGARETQYF
TRBV6-5	NA	NA	TRBJ2-2	TGTGCCAGCAGTTACGGGGGGACTTTCTACACCGGGGAGCTGTTTTTT	CASSYGGTFYTGELFF
TRBV27	TRBD1	NA	TRBJ1-1	TGTGCCAGCAGTTTCTTGGACAGGACGGGCACTGAAGCTTTTTTT	CASSFLDRTGTEAFF
TRBV12-2	NA	NA	TRBJ2-5	TGTGCAAGTCGCTGTCATCCGGGACTAGTTGGTCGAGAGACCCAGTACTTC	CASRCHPGLVGRETQYF
TRBV7-2	NA	few	TRBJ1-5	TGTGCCAGCAGCTTAGTTGTAAATAAGCCCCAGCATTTT	CASSLVVNKPQHF
TRBV7-8	NA	few	TRBJ1-1	TGTGCCAGCAGCGTACGAGTTCGAGGCCAAGCAGCTTTCTTT	CASSVRVRGQAAFF
TRBV30	NA	NA	TRBJ1-5	TGTGCCTGGAGTGAGGCCCTCAATCAGCCCCAGCATTTT	CAWSEALNQPQHF
TRBV9	TRBD2	NA	TRBJ2-1	TGTGCCAGCAGCGTAGCAGGGCGGGGGGGCCAGACTGAGCAGTTCTTC	CASSVAGRGGQTEQFF
TRBV5-1	TRBD1	NA	TRBJ2-7	TGCGCCAGCAGTAGGGACAGGCCCTACGAGCAGTACTTC	CASSRDRPYEQYF
TRBV6-5	NA	few	TRBJ1-6	TGTGCCAGCAGTAAAACAATAGGGAATTCACCCCTCCACTTT	CASSKTIGNSPLHF
TRBV6-1	TRBD1	NA	TRBJ2-7	TGTGCCAGCAGTGCCTTGCCTCAGGGGGTGGGATACGAGCAGTACTTC	CASSALPQGVGYEQYF
TRBV4-3	NA	NA	TRBJ2-5	TGCGCCAGCAGCCAAGGGCTAAGTATCAGAGAAGAGACCCAGTACTTC	CASSQGLSIREETQYF
TRBV7-9	NA	few	TRBJ2-5	TGTGCCAGCAGCTCCGGGGGAGCCAGGGAGACCCAGTACTTC	CASSSGGARETQYF
TRBV5-1	TRBD2	NA	TRBJ2-5	TGCGCCAGCAGCTTGGAACTAGCGGGGATTCTAGGGGAGACCCAGTACTTC	CASSLELAGILGETQYF
TRBV6-5	TRBD1	NA	TRBJ2-1	TGTGCCAGCAGGAGAGGGACAGCAACCTACAATGAGCAGTTCTTC	CASRRGTATYNEQFF
TRBV11-2	NA	NA	TRBJ1-4	TGTGCCAGCAGCTTGGAACAGGGCCGGGTTGAAAAACTGTTTTTT	CASSLEQGRVEKLFF
TRBV9	NA	NA	TRBJ1-1	TGTGCCAGCAGCGCGCTGACAGTGAACACTGAAGCTTTCTTT	CASSALTVNTEAFF
TRBV18	NA	NA	TRBJ2-2	TGTGCCAGCTCTCGGTCCTCGGACTACGGGGAGCTGTTTTTT	CASSRSSDYGELFF
TRBV11-3	TRBD2	NA	TRBJ2-2	TGTGCCAGCAGCTTAGAGGCGGGGGGAACCGGGGAGCTGTTTTTT	CASSLEAGGTGELFF
TRBV11-3	NA	few	TRBJ1-6	TGTGCCAGCAGCCAGGAGGGGGGCCCGAATTCACCCCTCCACTTT	CASSQEGGPNSPLHF
TRBV7-2	NA	NA	TRBJ1-5	TGTGCCAGCAGCTTAGCCGACAATCAGCCCCAGCATTTT	CASSLADNQPQHF
TRBV30	NA	NA	TRBJ1-2	TGTGCCTGGAGTAGGGCGGATAACTATGGCTACACCTTC	CAWSRADNYGYTF
TRBV4-3	NA	NA	TRBJ2-7	TGCGCCAGCAGCCAGTCCGGGAGTCGGGAGCAGTACTTC	CASSQSGSREQYF
TRBV15	TRBD1	few	TRBJ2-5	TGTGCCACCAGCAGAGAGGGGACAGGAAGGTCGGAGACCCAGTACTTC	CATSREGTGRSETQYF
TRBV7-9	TRBD1	NA	TRBJ1-1	TGTGCCAGCAGCTTCCAGGGGGCCGTTACTGAAGCTTTCTTT	CASSFQGAVTEAFF
TRBV7-8	NA	NA	TRBJ1-2	TGTGCCAGCAGCTTATTAAGGGAGGGCGATGGCTACACCTTC	CASSLLREGDGYTF
TRBV5-6	NA	once	TRBJ1-1	TGTGCCAGCAGCTCCCCGGGAGGACGGCGTTTGGAAGCTTTCTTT	CASSSPGGRRLEAFF
TRBV18	TRBD1	NA	TRBJ1-5	TGTGCCAGCTCACTCCGGGACAGGGAAATGCCCCAGCATTTT	CASSLRDREMPQHF